This T cell receptor beta chain was observed in a study of identical twins. Notes on the study in general: The more abundant beta clonotypes in cord blood had fewer insertions, and memory repertoires did not show this. The presence of invariant MAIT and iNKT cells could partly confound analyses of zero-insertion sequences.

TCRdb processed the 5' RACE reads anew with MiXCR; each CDR3 protein has one entry. The profile covers 350,000 to 450,000 distinct CDR3 sequences, with 18% appearing a single time and roughly 12% taken by the ten largest. A few counts support this clonotype. What it binds is not known. The V gene's germline CDR1 is LNHNV and CDR2 YYDKDF (reference sequence). The CDR3 spans 15 residues. Between the trimmed V and J ends, which lost 0 bases and 2 bases, there was a span of 7 bases. This sequence originates from a man aged 50 to 60 in good health. What was sequenced was naive T cells sorted from blood. The chain recombines TRBV15 with TRBJ1-4; D gene ambiguous. CDR3 coding DNA: TGTGCCACCAGCAGAGATGGGCAGACTAATGAAAAACTGTTTTTT. Its protein product is CATSRDGQTNEKLFF.